A selection of T cell receptor beta chains follows, all from one sample in a study of response to subunit inactivated influenza vaccine. A single record per CDR3 protein comes from TCRdb applying MiXCR to the RT-PCR reads. The sample shows about 800,000 distinct CDR3 sequences, 20% to 25% of them seen only once. Sample: PBMCs from blood, taken about 5 days after vaccination. Receptors originate from a man aged 50 to 59 who received an inactivated influenza vaccine. The CDR3 runs from the conserved cysteine through the conserved F or W. Each record gives: clone size, J gene, V gene, D gene, CDR3 DNA, CDR3 protein. The D gene is left open where the match is weak. Clone size is stated in some rows and not others, as once, few, many or a class when expanded.

>many|TRBJ2-1|TRBV6-1|NA
TGTGCCAGCAGTACCCGGCGCAGGGGTCAACCCTTTGACCAGTTCTTC
CASSTRRRGQPFDQFF
>few|TRBJ2-1|TRBV29-1|TRBD2
TGCAGCGTAAGGGGTAGCGGGAGGGCCGGGAATGAGCAGTTCTTC
CSVRGSGRAGNEQFF
>NA|TRBJ2-1|TRBV7-9|NA
TGTGCCAGCAGCTTAGGGGCCCGGGATTACAATGAGCAGTTCTTC
CASSLGARDYNEQFF
>few|TRBJ2-7|TRBV20-1|TRBD2
TGCAGTGCTAGCGGCGGGACTAGCGGGAGGCTCTACGAGCAGTACTTC
CSASGGTSGRLYEQYF
>few|TRBJ2-7|TRBV12-3/TRBV12-4|TRBD2
TGTGCCAGCAGTTTTGCCGGGACTAGCTACGAGCAGTACTTC
CASSFAGTSYEQYF
>NA|TRBJ1-5|TRBV4-3|TRBD1
TGCGCCAGCAGCCGAGACAGGGGTGAAGCCCAGCATTTT
CASSRDRGEAQHF
>NA|TRBJ2-4|TRBV7-2|NA
TGTGCCAGCAGCTTAGCGCTTAGAGGGAACATTCAGTACTTC
CASSLALRGNIQYF
>many|TRBJ2-3|TRBV20-1|NA
TGCAGTGCCGAAGTCTCTAGCACAGATACGCAGTATTTT
CSAEVSSTDTQYF
>NA|TRBJ2-7|TRBV12-3/TRBV12-4|TRBD1
TGTGCCAGCAGAACGGGACAGGCCAGCTCCTACGAGCAGTACTTC
CASRTGQASSYEQYF
>NA|TRBJ2-3|TRBV4-3|TRBD2
TGCGCCAGCAGCCAAGGCAGCGGGGGGGTTGGCACAGATACGCAGTATTTT
CASSQGSGGVGTDTQYF
>NA|TRBJ2-5|TRBV6-5|NA
TGTGCCAGCAGTTACTCTTTAGCGGAGCAAGAGACCCAGTACTTC
CASSYSLAEQETQYF
>NA|TRBJ2-7|TRBV6-5|NA
TGTGCCAGCAGTTACGCCGGGGATCCCTCCTACGAGCAGTACTTC
CASSYAGDPSYEQYF
>few|TRBJ1-4|TRBV9|NA
TGTGCCAGCAGCCCCAACAGCGCAACTAATGAAAAACTGTTTTTT
CASSPNSATNEKLFF
>few|TRBJ2-7|TRBV6-2/TRBV6-3|NA
TGTGCCAGCAGTCCCGGGGCGGGCGCCTACGAGCAGTACTTC
CASSPGAGAYEQYF
>few|TRBJ2-1|TRBV11-2|TRBD1
TGTGCCAGCAGCTTAGATTTCTTACCGCTCCGGACAGGGGCCCACAATGAGCAGTTCTTC
CASSLDFLPLRTGAHNEQFF
>NA|TRBJ2-1|TRBV4-3|TRBD2
TGCGCCAGCAGCCAAGATCGCACTAGCGGGAGGGTCAATGAGCAGTTCTTC
CASSQDRTSGRVNEQFF
>few|TRBJ2-1|TRBV3-1|NA
TGTGCCAGCAGCCAAGCGGGAGTCAGGAATGAGCAGTTCTTC
CASSQAGVRNEQFF
>NA|TRBJ1-1|TRBV3-1|NA
TGTGCCAGCAGCCAAGCGAGTGGGAACACTGAAGCTTTCTTT
CASSQASGNTEAFF
>few|TRBJ2-1|TRBV20-1|TRBD2
TGCAGTGCTAGAGCCCCGACTAGCGGGGACAATGAGCAGTTCTTC
CSARAPTSGDNEQFF
>NA|TRBJ1-5|TRBV6-5|NA
TGTGCCAGCAGTTACTCGAACTATCAGCCCCAGCATTTT
CASSYSNYQPQHF